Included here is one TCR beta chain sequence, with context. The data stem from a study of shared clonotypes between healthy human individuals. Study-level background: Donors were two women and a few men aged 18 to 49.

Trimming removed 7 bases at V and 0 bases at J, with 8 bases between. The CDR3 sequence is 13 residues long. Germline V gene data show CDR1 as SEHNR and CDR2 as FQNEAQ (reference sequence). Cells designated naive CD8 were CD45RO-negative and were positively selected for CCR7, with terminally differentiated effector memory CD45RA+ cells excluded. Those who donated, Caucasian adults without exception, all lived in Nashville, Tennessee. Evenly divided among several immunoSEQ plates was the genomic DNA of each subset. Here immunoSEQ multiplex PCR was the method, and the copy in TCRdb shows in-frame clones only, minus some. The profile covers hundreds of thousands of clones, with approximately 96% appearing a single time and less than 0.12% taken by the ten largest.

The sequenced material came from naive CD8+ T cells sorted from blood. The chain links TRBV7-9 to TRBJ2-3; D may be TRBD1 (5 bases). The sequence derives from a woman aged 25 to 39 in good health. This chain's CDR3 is CASNKGSTDTQYF. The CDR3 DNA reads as TGTGCCAGCAATAAGGGGAGCACAGATACGCAGTATTTT.